A selection of T cell receptor beta chains follows, all from one sample in a study of blood T cell repertoires in COVID-19. Generated by immunoSEQ multiplex PCR, the TCRdb table keeps only in-frame clones and is missing some. Here the sample spans 150,000 or so clones, 77% being singletons. The source material was peripheral blood. The receptors shown here come from a woman aged 50 to 60 with active or convalescent COVID-19. Each CDR3 is given with its conserved first and last residue. A D gene is named only where the DNA matches it firmly. Size is stated for part of the rows, as once, few or many counts, or as a class when the clone is expanded.

J: TRBJ2-3; size: once; V: TRBV5-1; D: TRBD2; DNA: TGCGCCAGCAGCATGGGACTAGCGGGGGCGGGGGATACGCAGTATTTT; CDR3: CASSMGLAGAGDTQYF
J: TRBJ2-2; size: NA; V: TRBV18; D: TRBD1; DNA: TGTGCCAGCTCACCTACCGGGACAGGGAACACCGGGGAGCTGTTTTTT; CDR3: CASSPTGTGNTGELFF
J: TRBJ1-3; size: once; V: TRBV9; D: NA; DNA: TGTGCCAGCAGCGTAGCTACAGTGGGAAACACCATATATTTT; CDR3: CASSVATVGNTIYF
J: TRBJ2-5; size: NA; V: TRBV5-4; D: TRBD2; DNA: TGTGCCAGCAGCGCGGGGGTGGACACCAGGGAGACCCAGTACTTC; CDR3: CASSAGVDTRETQYF
J: TRBJ1-6; size: few; V: TRBV6-1; D: NA; DNA: TGTGCCAGCAGTGAAGCGCGGGGGGCGGTGACTCCCCTCCACTTT; CDR3: CASSEARGAVTPLHF
J: TRBJ1-3; size: NA; V: TRBV6-1; D: TRBD1; DNA: TGTGCCAGCAGTGACAGGGGGCGAGGAAACACCATATATTTT; CDR3: CASSDRGRGNTIYF
J: TRBJ1-2; size: NA; V: TRBV11-2; D: TRBD1; DNA: TGTGCCAGCAGCCCCCAGGGGGCTAACTATGGCTACACCTTC; CDR3: CASSPQGANYGYTF
J: TRBJ1-2; size: NA; V: TRBV28; D: NA; DNA: TGTGCCACCCAGGTCCGGGGAGAGGTGGGCTACACCTTC; CDR3: CATQVRGEVGYTF
J: TRBJ1-5; size: few; V: TRBV7-5; D: NA; DNA: TGTGCCAGACGAGACGAGGGTGTTCAGCCCCAGCATTTT; CDR3: CARRDEGVQPQHF
J: TRBJ1-2; size: few; V: TRBV13; D: TRBD1; DNA: TGTGCCAGCAGCCCTCGGACAGGGGGCGTCTATGGCTACACCTTC; CDR3: CASSPRTGGVYGYTF
J: TRBJ1-1; size: NA; V: TRBV29-1; D: NA; DNA: TGCAGCGTTGATCCACGGGAGAACACTGAAGCTTTCTTT; CDR3: CSVDPRENTEAFF
J: TRBJ2-5; size: NA; V: TRBV5-6; D: TRBD2; DNA: TGTGCCAGCAGCTACGTTGCGGGAGTGAGTGAGACCCAGTACTTC; CDR3: CASSYVAGVSETQYF
J: TRBJ2-1; size: NA; V: TRBV6-5; D: NA; DNA: TGTGCCAGCGGGGCGGGGCACACCGACAATGAGCAGTTCTTC; CDR3: CASGAGHTDNEQFF
J: TRBJ1-5; size: NA; V: TRBV7-8; D: NA; DNA: TGTGCCAGCAGCTTAGGGACAGTGACTACTTCAAATCAGCCCCAGCATTTT; CDR3: CASSLGTVTTSNQPQHF
J: TRBJ1-5; size: NA; V: TRBV4-3; D: TRBD1; DNA: TGCGCCAGCAGCCGGGACAGGGCGACCAATCAGCCCCAGCATTTT; CDR3: CASSRDRATNQPQHF
J: TRBJ1-2; size: NA; V: TRBV4-1; D: TRBD1; DNA: TGCGCCAGCAGCCGGCCTGACAGGGTTGATCGTGGCTACACCTTC; CDR3: CASSRPDRVDRGYTF
J: TRBJ2-7; size: NA; V: TRBV4-3; D: TRBD2; DNA: TGCGCCAGCAGCCAAGACGCCCCTCTGACTAGCGGGACTTTATACGAGCAGTACTTC; CDR3: CASSQDAPLTSGTLYEQYF
J: TRBJ2-2; size: NA; V: TRBV20-1; D: TRBD1; DNA: TGCAGTGCTAGTCGGGACAGGGGGCTATCCGGGGAGCTGTTTTTT; CDR3: CSASRDRGLSGELFF
J: TRBJ2-2; size: NA; V: TRBV3-1/TRBV3-2; D: TRBD2; DNA: TGTGCCAGCAGCCGGGCGGGGGGCAACACCGGGGAGCTGTTTTTT; CDR3: CASSRAGGNTGELFF
J: TRBJ2-7; size: NA; V: TRBV29-1; D: TRBD1; DNA: TGCAGCGTTCTCCGGCAGGGGGCGGGAGAGCAGTACTTC; CDR3: CSVLRQGAGEQYF
J: TRBJ1-6; size: NA; V: TRBV9; D: NA; DNA: TGTGCCAGCAGCGGTCGGGGGGTGGGAAATTCACCCCTCCACTTT; CDR3: CASSGRGVGNSPLHF
J: TRBJ1-2; size: NA; V: TRBV28; D: TRBD1; DNA: TGTGCTTCACAGGGGACGTACTATGGCTACACCTTC; CDR3: CASQGTYYGYTF
J: TRBJ1-1; size: NA; V: TRBV19; D: TRBD1; DNA: TGTGCCAGTAATAACAGGGGATTTACTGAAGCTTTCTTT; CDR3: CASNNRGFTEAFF
J: TRBJ2-1; size: NA; V: TRBV5-1; D: TRBD2; DNA: TGCGCCAGCAGCTTGGGGACTAGCACGACCGATGAGCAGTTCTTC; CDR3: CASSLGTSTTDEQFF
J: TRBJ1-1; size: NA; V: TRBV27; D: TRBD1; DNA: TGTGCCAGCAGAAGGACAGGGAGGGCCACTGAAGCTTTCTTT; CDR3: CASRRTGRATEAFF
J: TRBJ1-1; size: NA; V: TRBV4-2; D: TRBD1; DNA: TGTGCCAGCAGCCAAGTGGGACAGGGAAGGGATGAAGCTTTCTTT; CDR3: CASSQVGQGRDEAFF
J: TRBJ1-2; size: NA; V: TRBV28; D: NA; DNA: TGTGCCAGCAGTTTGGGCAGAAATGGCTACACCTTC; CDR3: CASSLGRNGYTF
J: TRBJ2-2; size: NA; V: TRBV7-2; D: TRBD1; DNA: TGTGCCAGCAGCGCTACAGGGGTGGGCGGGGAGCTGTTTTTT; CDR3: CASSATGVGGELFF
J: TRBJ2-5; size: NA; V: TRBV3-1/TRBV3-2; D: NA; DNA: TGTGCCAGCAGCCAAGATAGTGTGCAGACCCAGTACTTC; CDR3: CASSQDSVQTQYF
J: TRBJ1-2; size: NA; V: TRBV3-1/TRBV3-2; D: NA; DNA: TGTGCCAGCAGCCAAGATGAAATCAGGGGTTCATCTGATGGCTACACCTTC; CDR3: CASSQDEIRGSSDGYTF
J: TRBJ1-2; size: few; V: TRBV5-6; D: TRBD1; DNA: TGTGCCAGCAGCCTGGGACAGCTCTATGGCTACACCTTC; CDR3: CASSLGQLYGYTF